The 16 T cell receptor beta chains in this list originate from one sample, sequenced in a study of OX40 agonist ivuxolimab in advanced cancers. Produced via immunoSEQ multiplex PCR; TCRdb's table is partial and in-frame only. The sample records about 56,000 clones, 80% to 90% being singletons. The sequences come from CD4+ or CD8+ T cells sorted from blood, collected in a trial of the OX40 agonist ivuxolimab. The receptors here all came from an adult with an advanced solid tumor such as melanoma, head and neck, liver or kidney cancer.

This chain uses TRBV29-1 with TRBJ2-7; the D gene is possibly TRBD1 (7 bases). Germline V gene sequence: CDR1 SQVTM, CDR2 ANQGSEA. V lost 4 bases and J lost 1, with 11 bases in between. The CDR3 has 13 residues. The CDR3 region has the DNA TGCAGCGTTGTCGGGGGACAGTCCTACGAGCAGTACTTC. Protein product: CSVVGGQSYEQYF.

This clone is a singleton in its sample. The chain uses TRBV2 and TRBJ2-7; TRBD2 agrees at 16 bases. Trimming at V came to 6 bases and at J to 7 bases, leaving 12 bases not matched to a gene. The V gene's germline CDR1 is SNHLY and CDR2 FYNNEI. The CDR3 is 17 amino acids. The CDR3, as DNA: TGTGCCAGCAGAGGTTGGGGACTAGCGGGGGGGCCGGGAGAGCAGTACTTC. This gives the protein CASRGWGLAGGPGEQYF.

This chain uses TRBV7-2 with TRBJ2-2, with unresolved D. From germline, CDR1 is SGHTA and CDR2 FQGNSA. CDR3 length equals 13 residues. Trimming removed 6 bases from V and 3 bases from J, with 8 bases in between. In DNA, the CDR3 is TGTGCCAGCAGTCGTCACTACACCGGGGAGCTGTTTTTT. Translated, it gives CASSRHYTGELFF.

This chain uses TRBV7-2 with TRBJ2-7, with no clear D. There are 17 residues in the CDR3. V gave up 1 base and J gave up 1 base, with 17 bases separating them. Germline-derived CDR1 and CDR2 are SGHTA and FQGNSA. CDR3 nucleotides: TGTGCCAGCAGCTTAGTCTTATCCCTAGGCTCATCCTACGAGCAGTACTTC. Amino acid sequence: CASSLVLSLGSSYEQYF.

V is TRBV5-1 and J is TRBJ2-5, with D maybe TRBD2 (5 bases). V was pared by 2 bases and J by 4 bases, with 15 bases between. This CDR3 contains 15 residues. CDR1 is SGHRS, CDR2 YFSETQ, per germline. In nucleotides, the CDR3 is TGCGCCAGCAGCTTTGCTCCGGGGTCTGGAGAGACCCAGTACTTC. Amino acid sequence: CASSFAPGSGETQYF.

V gene TRBV2 combines with J gene TRBJ2-6; 7 positions match TRBD2. Germline-derived CDR1 and CDR2 are SNHLY and FYNNEI. This CDR3 is 17 amino acids long. V was clipped by 5 bases and J by 0 bases; unmatched bases: 7. Here the CDR3 reads CASSSPSGASGANVLTF. The DNA of the CDR3 is TGTGCCAGCAGTAGTCCTAGCGGTGCCTCTGGGGCCAACGTCCTGACTTTC. The full variable domain, with the rest looked up from reference TRBV2 and TRBJ2-6, is EPEVTQTPSHQVTQMGQEVILRCVPISNHLYFYWYRQILGQKVEFLVSFYNNEISEKSEIFDDQFSVERPDGSNFTLKIRSTKLEDSAMYFCASSSPSGASGANVLTFGAGSRLTVL.

The gene calls are TRBV28 and TRBJ1-5; 8 bases are shared with TRBD1. The CDR3 is made up of 16 amino acids. J was trimmed by 4 bases and V by 1 base; bases with no gene match: 6. The germline gives CDR1 MDHEN, CDR2 SYDVKM. This CDR3 is CASSLFRQGPNQPQHF. CDR3 nucleotide sequence: TGTGCCAGCAGTTTATTTCGACAGGGGCCGAATCAGCCCCAGCATTTT.

A single count supports this clone. V usage is TRBV29-1 and J usage is TRBJ2-1; perhaps TRBD1 as D (6 bases). The germline gives CDR1 SQVTM, CDR2 ANQGSEA. The CDR3 is made up of 14 amino acids. Deletions cut 6 bases from V and 5 bases from J, with 17 bases between. CDR3 protein: CSVLTGPFNNEQFF. The CDR3 bases are TGCAGCGTCTTGACAGGACCCTTTAACAATGAGCAGTTCTTC.

The V and J genes are TRBV7-2 and TRBJ2-7; 8 bases match TRBD1. Per the germline V gene, CDR1 is SGHTA and CDR2 is FQGNSA. This CDR3 has 15 residues. J was trimmed by 3 bases and V by 1 base; bases with no gene match: 5. The DNA of the CDR3 is TGTGCCAGCAGCTTAGAAGGACAGGGTATCTACGAGCAGTACTTC. Translation: CASSLEGQGIYEQYF.

This clone was seen once. The chain uses TRBV6-1 and TRBJ2-7; 10 positions agree with TRBD1. CDR3 length: 16 amino acids. CDR1 and CDR2 (germline): MNHNS, SASEGT. The trim removed 0 bases at V and 2 bases at J, leaving 4 bases unmatched. The CDR3 region has the DNA TGTGCCAGCAGTGAAGCGATGGGACAGGGGACCTACGAGCAGTACTTC. Residues: CASSEAMGQGTYEQYF.

V and J are TRBV5-8 and TRBJ2-3, with D possibly being TRBD1 (6 bases). Per the germline V gene, CDR1 is SGHTS and CDR2 is YDEGEE. Between the trimmed V and J ends, which lost 3 bases and 0 bases, there was a span of 11 bases. The CDR3 sequence is 15 residues long. Here the CDR3 reads CASSYLRGSTDTQYF. CDR3 nucleotides: TGTGCCAGCAGCTACCTGAGGGGGAGCACAGATACGCAGTATTTT.

The chain uses TRBV7-2 and TRBJ2-1, with D possibly being TRBD2 (5 bases). CDR1 and CDR2 (germline): SGHTA, FQGNSA. There are 13 residues in the CDR3. Trimming pared 5 bases from V and 7 bases from J, leaving 12 bases between. DNA for the CDR3: TGTGCCAGCAGCCCGCGGACTCTTAATGAGCAGTTCTTC. Its protein product is CASSPRTLNEQFF.

The gene calls are TRBV15 and TRBJ1-4; 9 nucleotides align to TRBD1. Germline assignment: CDR1 LNHNV and CDR2 YYDKDF (reference sequence). The trim removed 3 bases at V and 8 bases at J, leaving 7 bases unmatched. The CDR3 has 15 amino acids. The CDR3 loop is CATSRTRDRVEKLFF. CDR3 DNA: TGTGCCACCAGCAGGACCCGGGACAGGGTCGAAAAACTGTTTTTT.

The J gene is TRBJ2-6, the V gene TRBV2; D may be TRBD1 or TRBD2 (5 bases each). Germline lookup yields CDR1 SNHLY and CDR2 FYNNEI. V was pared by 7 bases and J by 0 bases, with 13 bases between. The CDR3 runs 16 residues. The CDR3 protein is CASTRLRGSGANVLTF. The DNA for the CDR3 is TGTGCCAGCACGAGGTTGAGGGGCTCTGGGGCCAACGTCCTGACTTTC.

The chain combines TRBV10-3 with TRBJ1-2, with D possibly being TRBD1 (5 bases). V dropped 2 bases and J dropped 5 bases, with 12 bases sitting between them. The V gene's germline CDR1 is ENHRY and CDR2 SYGVKD. CDR3 size: 14 residues. CDR3 amino acids: CAISEEGIVYGYTF. For the CDR3, the DNA is TGTGCCATCAGTGAGGAGGGGATTGTATATGGCTACACCTTC.

This chain joins TRBV6-1 and TRBJ2-5; a weak D match, TRBD1 (5 bases). Germline CDR1 MNHNS, CDR2 SASEGT. CDR3 length: 14 residues. V was trimmed by 5 bases and J by 0 bases, leaving 10 bases between them. CDR3 bases: TGTGCCAGCAGTTCTGGACAACACCAAGAGACCCAGTACTTC. Protein sequence: CASSSGQHQETQYF.